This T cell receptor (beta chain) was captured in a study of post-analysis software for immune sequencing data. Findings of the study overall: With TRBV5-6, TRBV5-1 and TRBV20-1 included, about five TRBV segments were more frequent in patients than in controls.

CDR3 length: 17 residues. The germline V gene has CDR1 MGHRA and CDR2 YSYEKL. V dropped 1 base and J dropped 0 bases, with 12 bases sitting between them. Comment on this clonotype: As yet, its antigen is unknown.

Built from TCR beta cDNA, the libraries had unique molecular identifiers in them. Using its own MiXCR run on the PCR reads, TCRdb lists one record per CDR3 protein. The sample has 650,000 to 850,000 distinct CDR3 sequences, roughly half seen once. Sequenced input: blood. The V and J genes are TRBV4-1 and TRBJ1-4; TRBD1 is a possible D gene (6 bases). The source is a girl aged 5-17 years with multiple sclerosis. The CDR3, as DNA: TGCGCCAGCAGCCAAGGCCAGGGGCTTACAACTAATGAAAAACTGTTTTTT. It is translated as CASSQGQGLTTNEKLFF.